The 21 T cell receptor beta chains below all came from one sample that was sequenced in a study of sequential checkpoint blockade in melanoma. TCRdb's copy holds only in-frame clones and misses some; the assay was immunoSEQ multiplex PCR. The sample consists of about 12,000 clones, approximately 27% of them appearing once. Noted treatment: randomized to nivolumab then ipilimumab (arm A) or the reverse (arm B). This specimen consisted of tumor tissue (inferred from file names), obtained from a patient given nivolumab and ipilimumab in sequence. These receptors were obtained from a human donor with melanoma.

In DNA, the CDR3 is TGTGCCAGCAGCCCTCCTGGCGTGGGGGTTACGGGAAAATTCTTC. The encoded protein is CASSPPGVGVTGKFF. This chain uses TRBV2 with TRBJ2-1; either TRBD1 or TRBD2 may fit D (5 bases each). V was pared by 6 bases and J by 16 bases, with 28 bases between. The CDR3 spans 15 residues. CDR1 SNHLY and CDR2 FYNNEI come from the germline V gene. Complete variable domain (other parts from reference TRBV2 and TRBJ2-1): EPEVTQTPSHQVTQMGQEVILRCVPISNHLYFYWYRQILGQKVEFLVSFYNNEISEKSEIFDDQFSVERPDGSNFTLKIRSTKLEDSAMYFCASSPPGVGVTGKFFGPGTRLTVL.

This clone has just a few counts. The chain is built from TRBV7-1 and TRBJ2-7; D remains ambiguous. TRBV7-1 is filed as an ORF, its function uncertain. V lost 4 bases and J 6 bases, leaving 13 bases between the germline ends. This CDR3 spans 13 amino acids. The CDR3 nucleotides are TGTGCCAGCAGCTTAGTTGGTAGTGGCGAGCAGTACGTC. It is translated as CASSLVGSGEQYV.

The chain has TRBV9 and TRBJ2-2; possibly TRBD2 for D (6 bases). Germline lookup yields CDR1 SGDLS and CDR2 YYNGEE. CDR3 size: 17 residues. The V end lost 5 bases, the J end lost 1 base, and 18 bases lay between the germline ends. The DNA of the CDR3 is TGTGCCAGCAGTCCCGTTGGGCTAGCGATGAACACCGGGGAGCTGTTTTTT. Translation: CASSPVGLAMNTGELFF.

CDR3: CASSPTGAGETQYF. In nucleotides, the CDR3 is TGTGCCAGTAGCCCGACAGGGGCAGGAGAGACCCAGTACTTC. The genes are TRBV19 and TRBJ2-5; 8 nucleotides agree with TRBD1. After removal of 6 bases from V and 4 bases from J, the junction contained 7 bases not matched to a gene. Germline CDR1 is LNHDA and CDR2 is SQIVND (reference sequence). The CDR3 consists of 14 residues.

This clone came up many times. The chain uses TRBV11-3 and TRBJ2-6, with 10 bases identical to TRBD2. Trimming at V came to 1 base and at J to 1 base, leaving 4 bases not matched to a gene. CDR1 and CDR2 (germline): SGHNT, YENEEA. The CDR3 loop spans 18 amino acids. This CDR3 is CASSLGASGGSGANVLTF. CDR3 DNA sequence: TGTGCCAGCAGCTTAGGCGCTAGCGGGGGATCTGGGGCCAACGTCCTGACTTTC.

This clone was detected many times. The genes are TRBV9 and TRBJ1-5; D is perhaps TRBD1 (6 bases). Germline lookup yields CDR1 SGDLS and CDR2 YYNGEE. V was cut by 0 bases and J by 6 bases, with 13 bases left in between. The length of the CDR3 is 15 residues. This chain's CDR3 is CASSVGTASGQPQHF. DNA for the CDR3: TGTGCCAGCAGCGTAGGGACAGCTTCTGGTCAGCCCCAGCATTTT.

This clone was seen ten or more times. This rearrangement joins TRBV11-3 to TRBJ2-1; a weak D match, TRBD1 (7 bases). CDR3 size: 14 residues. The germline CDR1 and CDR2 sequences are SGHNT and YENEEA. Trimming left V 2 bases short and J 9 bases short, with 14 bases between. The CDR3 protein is CASSLFRGESEQFF. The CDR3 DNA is TGTGCCAGCAGCTTATTCAGGGGGGAGAGTGAGCAGTTCTTC.

The CDR3 DNA is TGCGCCAGCAGTACAGGGAGCCAAGGCACTGAAGCTTTCTTT. Translated, it gives CASSTGSQGTEAFF. The chain employs TRBV10-2 and TRBJ1-1; perhaps TRBD1 as D (6 bases). From germline, CDR1 is WSHSY and CDR2 SAAADI. This CDR3 spans 14 amino acids. Trimming cost V 5 bases and J 4 bases, with 14 bases left between them.

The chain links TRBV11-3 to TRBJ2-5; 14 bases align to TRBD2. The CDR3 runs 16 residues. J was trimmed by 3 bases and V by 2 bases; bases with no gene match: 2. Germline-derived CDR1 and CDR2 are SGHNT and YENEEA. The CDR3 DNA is TGTGCCAGCAGCTTATTGGGACTAGCGGGGGAAGAGACCCAGTACTTC. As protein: CASSLLGLAGEETQYF.

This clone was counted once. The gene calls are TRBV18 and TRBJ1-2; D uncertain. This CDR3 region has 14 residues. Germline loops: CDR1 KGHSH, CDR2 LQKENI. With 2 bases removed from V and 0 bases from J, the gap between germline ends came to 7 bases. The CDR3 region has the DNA TGTGCCAGCTCACCAATATCAACTAACTATGGCTACACCTTC. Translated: CASSPISTNYGYTF. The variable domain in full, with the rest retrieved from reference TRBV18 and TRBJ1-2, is NAGVMQNPRHLVRRRGQEARLRCSPMKGHSHVYWYRQLPEEGLKFMVYLQKENIIDESGMPKERFSAEFPKEGPSILRIQQVVRGDSAAYFCASSPISTNYGYTFGSGTRLTVV.

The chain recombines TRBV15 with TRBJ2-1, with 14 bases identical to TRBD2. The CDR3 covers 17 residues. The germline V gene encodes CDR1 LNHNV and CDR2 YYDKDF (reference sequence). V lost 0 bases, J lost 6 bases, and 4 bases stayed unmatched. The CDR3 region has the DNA TGTGCCACCAGCAGAGATTTGGGGACTAGCGGGGGCAATGAGCAGTTCTTC. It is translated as CATSRDLGTSGGNEQFF.

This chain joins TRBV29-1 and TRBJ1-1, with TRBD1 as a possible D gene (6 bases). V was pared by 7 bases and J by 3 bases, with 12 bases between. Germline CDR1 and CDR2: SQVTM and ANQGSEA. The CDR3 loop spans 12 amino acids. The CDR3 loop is CSATGQDTEAFF. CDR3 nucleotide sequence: TGCAGCGCAACAGGGCAGGACACTGAAGCTTTCTTT. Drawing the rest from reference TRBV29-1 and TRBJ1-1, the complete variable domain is SAVISQKPSRDICQRGTSLTIQCQVDSQVTMMFWYRQQPGQSLTLIATANQGSEATYESGFVIDKFPISRPNLTFSTLTVSNMSPEDSSIYLCSATGQDTEAFFGQGTRLTVV.

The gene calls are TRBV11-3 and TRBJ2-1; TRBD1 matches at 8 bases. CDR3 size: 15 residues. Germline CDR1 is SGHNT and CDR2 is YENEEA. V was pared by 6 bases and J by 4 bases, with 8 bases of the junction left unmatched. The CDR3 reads CASSPGGQAYNEQFF. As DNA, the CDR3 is TGTGCCAGCAGTCCCGGGGGACAGGCTTACAATGAGCAGTTCTTC. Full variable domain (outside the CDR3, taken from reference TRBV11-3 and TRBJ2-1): EAGVVQSPRYKIIEKKQPVAFWCNPISGHNTLYWYLQNLGQGPELLIRYENEEAVDDSQLPKDRFSAERLKGVDSTLKIQPAELGDSAVYLCASSPGGQAYNEQFFGPGTRLTVL.

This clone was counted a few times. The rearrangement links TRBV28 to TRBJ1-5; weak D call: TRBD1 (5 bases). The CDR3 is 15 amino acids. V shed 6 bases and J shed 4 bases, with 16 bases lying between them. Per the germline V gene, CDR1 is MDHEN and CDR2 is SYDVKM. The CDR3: CASSIQGVRNQPQHF. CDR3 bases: TGTGCCAGCAGCATTCAGGGAGTCCGGAATCAGCCCCAGCATTTT.

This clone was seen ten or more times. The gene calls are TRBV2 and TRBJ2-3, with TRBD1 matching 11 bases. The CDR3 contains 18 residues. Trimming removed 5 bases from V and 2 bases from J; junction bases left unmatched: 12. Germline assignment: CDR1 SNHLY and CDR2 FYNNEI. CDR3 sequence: CASSRATGQGALTDTQYF. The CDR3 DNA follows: TGTGCCAGCAGTCGGGCGACCGGACAGGGGGCCCTCACAGATACGCAGTATTTT. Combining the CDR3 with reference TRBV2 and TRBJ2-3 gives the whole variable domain EPEVTQTPSHQVTQMGQEVILRCVPISNHLYFYWYRQILGQKVEFLVSFYNNEISEKSEIFDDQFSVERPDGSNFTLKIRSTKLEDSAMYFCASSRATGQGALTDTQYFGPGTRLTVL.

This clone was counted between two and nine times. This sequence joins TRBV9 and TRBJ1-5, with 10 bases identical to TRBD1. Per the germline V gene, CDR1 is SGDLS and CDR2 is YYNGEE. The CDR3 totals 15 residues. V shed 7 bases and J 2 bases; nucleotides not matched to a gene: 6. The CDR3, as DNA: TGTGCCAGCTGGGACAGGGGAAGCTGCAATCAGCCCCAGCATTTT. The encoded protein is CASWDRGSCNQPQHF.

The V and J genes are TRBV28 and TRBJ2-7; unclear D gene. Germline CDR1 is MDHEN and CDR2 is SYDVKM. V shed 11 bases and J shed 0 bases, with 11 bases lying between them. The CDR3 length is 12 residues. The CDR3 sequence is CACGRSSYEQYV. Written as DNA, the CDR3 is TGTGCCTGCGGAAGGAGCTCCTACGAGCAGTACGTC.

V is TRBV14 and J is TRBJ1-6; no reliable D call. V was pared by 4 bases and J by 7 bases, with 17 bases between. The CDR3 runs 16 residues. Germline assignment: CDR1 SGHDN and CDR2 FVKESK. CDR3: CASSPARTEINSPLHF. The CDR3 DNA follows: TGTGCCAGCAGCCCCGCTCGGACGGAAATCAATTCACCCCTCCACTTT.

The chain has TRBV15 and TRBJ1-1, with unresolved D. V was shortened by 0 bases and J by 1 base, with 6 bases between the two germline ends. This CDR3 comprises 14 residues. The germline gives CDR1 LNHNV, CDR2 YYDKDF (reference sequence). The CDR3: CATSRDTANTEAFF. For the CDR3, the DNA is TGTGCCACCAGCAGAGATACGGCGAACACTGAAGCTTTCTTT.

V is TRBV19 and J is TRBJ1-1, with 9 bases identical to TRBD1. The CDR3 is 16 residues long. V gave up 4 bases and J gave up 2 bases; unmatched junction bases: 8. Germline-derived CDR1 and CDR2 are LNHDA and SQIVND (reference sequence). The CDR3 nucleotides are TGTGCCAGTAGTAACCACTTACAGGGGGCAAACACTGAAGCTTTCTTT. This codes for CASSNHLQGANTEAFF.

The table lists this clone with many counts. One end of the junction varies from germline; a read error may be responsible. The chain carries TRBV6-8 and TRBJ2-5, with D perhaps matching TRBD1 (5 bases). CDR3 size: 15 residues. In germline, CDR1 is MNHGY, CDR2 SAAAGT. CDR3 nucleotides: TGTGCCATCAGTTCAGGGAAGGGAAAAGAAGAGACCCAGTACTTC. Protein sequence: CAISSGKGKEETQYF.